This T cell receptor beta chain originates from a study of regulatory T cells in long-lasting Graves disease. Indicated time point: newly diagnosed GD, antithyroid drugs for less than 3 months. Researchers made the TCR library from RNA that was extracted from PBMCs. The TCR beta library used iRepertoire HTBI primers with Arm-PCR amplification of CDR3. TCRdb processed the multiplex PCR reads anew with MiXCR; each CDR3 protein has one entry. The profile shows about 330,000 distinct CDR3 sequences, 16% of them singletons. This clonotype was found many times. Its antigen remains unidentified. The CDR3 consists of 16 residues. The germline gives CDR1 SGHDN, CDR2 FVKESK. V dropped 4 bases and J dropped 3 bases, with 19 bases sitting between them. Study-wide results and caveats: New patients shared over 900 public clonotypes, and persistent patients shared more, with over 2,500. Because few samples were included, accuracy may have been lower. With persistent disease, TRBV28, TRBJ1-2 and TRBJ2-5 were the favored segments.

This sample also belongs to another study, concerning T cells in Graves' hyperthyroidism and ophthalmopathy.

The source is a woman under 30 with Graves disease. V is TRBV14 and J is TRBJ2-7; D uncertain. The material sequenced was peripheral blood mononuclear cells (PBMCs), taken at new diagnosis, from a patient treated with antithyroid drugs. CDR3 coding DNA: TGTGCCAGCAGCCCTCTCGGCGGCAGCAAGAGCTACGAGCAGTACTTC. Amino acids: CASSPLGGSKSYEQYF. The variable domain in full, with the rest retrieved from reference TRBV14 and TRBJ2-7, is EAGVTQFPSHSVIEKGQTVTLRCDPISGHDNLYWYRRVMGKEIKFLLHFVKESKQDESGMPNNRFLAERTGGTYSTLKVQPAELEDSGVYFCASSPLGGSKSYEQYFGPGTRLTVT.